Below are 3 T cell receptor beta chains sequenced from a single sample in a study of T cell repertoires in cytomegalovirus infection (dated by TCRdb to between 2017 and 2020). These receptors' targets are unknown. Sequencing was performed on an Illumina HiSeq 1500. TCRdb reprocessed the public reads (quality trimming at Q25 with fastp, clone calling with MiXCR) and kept in-frame beta chains. Rows merge per CDR3 protein into single entries with the most common DNA and genes. This sample lists 69,000 or so distinct CDR3 sequences; under 30% were detected once. 59% of the sample is held by the ten biggest clonotypes. This sample's treatment or condition label indicates: in vitro stimulation with specific CMV peptide epitopes to enrich CMV-specific T cells. Sequencing was performed on CD8+ T cells from cultured PBMCs, taken from culture after CMV antigen stimulation. These receptors originate from a human donor in good health (CMV status not recorded). Some clones in this sample may be carry-over from other donors' samples.

Only a few counts were recorded for this clonotype. The rearrangement uses TRBV10-1 and TRBJ2-7, with a tentative D call TRBD1 (6 bases). There are 13 residues in the CDR3. Deletions cut 5 bases from V and 0 bases from J, with 8 bases between. CDR1 WNHNN and CDR2 SYGVQD come from the germline V gene (reference sequence). The CDR3 coding sequence is TGCGCCAGCAGTAGGGGGTACTCCTACGAGCAGTACTTC. Translating gives CASSRGYSYEQYF.

A word on this clonotype: A much larger clone differs from this one at a single base, so this may be a read error. The chain combines TRBV15 with TRBJ2-1; 8 bases fit TRBD1. V shed 3 bases and J 5 bases; nucleotides not matched to a gene: 0. CDR1 LNHNV and CDR2 YYDKDF come from the germline V gene (reference sequence). This CDR3 spans 13 amino acids. CDR3 protein: CATSRGQDNEQFF. CDR3 sequence (DNA): TGTGCCACCAGCAGGGGACAGGACAATGAGCAGTTCTTC.

This clonotype was counted a few times. The chain combines TRBV7-2 with TRBJ2-7; D is uncertain. Germline CDR1 SGHTA, CDR2 FQGNSA. Trimming took 5 bases from V and 2 from J, leaving 16 bases between them. The CDR3 has 15 residues. The CDR3 DNA sequence: TGTGCCAGCAGCCAATGGAAGGTTCCCACCTACGAGCAGTACTTC. It yields the protein CASSQWKVPTYEQYF.